This T cell receptor beta chain is drawn from a study of shared clonotypes between healthy human individuals. Method: immunoSEQ multiplex PCR; TCRdb's copy keeps in-frame clones and lacks some. The repertoire has about 2.4 million clones, 90% to 95% of them found once; the top ten carry approximately 0.36%. V lost 2 bases to trimming and J lost 6 bases; unmatched junction nucleotides: 15. Germline-derived CDR1 and CDR2 are MDHEN and SYDVKM. The CDR3 extends over 19 amino acids. The sequenced sample consisted of naive CD4+ T cells from PBMCs. Subset described: CD45RA+ positively selected. The receptor was derived from a man aged 18 to 30 in good health. Some clones in this sample may be carry-over from other donors' samples. This rearrangement joins TRBV28 to TRBJ1-6; 8 bases map to TRBD1. This CDR3 reads CASSLTGQGAWGGNSPLHF. The CDR3 nucleotides are TGTGCCAGCAGTTTAACCGGACAGGGCGCGTGGGGGGGTAATTCACCCCTCCACTTT.